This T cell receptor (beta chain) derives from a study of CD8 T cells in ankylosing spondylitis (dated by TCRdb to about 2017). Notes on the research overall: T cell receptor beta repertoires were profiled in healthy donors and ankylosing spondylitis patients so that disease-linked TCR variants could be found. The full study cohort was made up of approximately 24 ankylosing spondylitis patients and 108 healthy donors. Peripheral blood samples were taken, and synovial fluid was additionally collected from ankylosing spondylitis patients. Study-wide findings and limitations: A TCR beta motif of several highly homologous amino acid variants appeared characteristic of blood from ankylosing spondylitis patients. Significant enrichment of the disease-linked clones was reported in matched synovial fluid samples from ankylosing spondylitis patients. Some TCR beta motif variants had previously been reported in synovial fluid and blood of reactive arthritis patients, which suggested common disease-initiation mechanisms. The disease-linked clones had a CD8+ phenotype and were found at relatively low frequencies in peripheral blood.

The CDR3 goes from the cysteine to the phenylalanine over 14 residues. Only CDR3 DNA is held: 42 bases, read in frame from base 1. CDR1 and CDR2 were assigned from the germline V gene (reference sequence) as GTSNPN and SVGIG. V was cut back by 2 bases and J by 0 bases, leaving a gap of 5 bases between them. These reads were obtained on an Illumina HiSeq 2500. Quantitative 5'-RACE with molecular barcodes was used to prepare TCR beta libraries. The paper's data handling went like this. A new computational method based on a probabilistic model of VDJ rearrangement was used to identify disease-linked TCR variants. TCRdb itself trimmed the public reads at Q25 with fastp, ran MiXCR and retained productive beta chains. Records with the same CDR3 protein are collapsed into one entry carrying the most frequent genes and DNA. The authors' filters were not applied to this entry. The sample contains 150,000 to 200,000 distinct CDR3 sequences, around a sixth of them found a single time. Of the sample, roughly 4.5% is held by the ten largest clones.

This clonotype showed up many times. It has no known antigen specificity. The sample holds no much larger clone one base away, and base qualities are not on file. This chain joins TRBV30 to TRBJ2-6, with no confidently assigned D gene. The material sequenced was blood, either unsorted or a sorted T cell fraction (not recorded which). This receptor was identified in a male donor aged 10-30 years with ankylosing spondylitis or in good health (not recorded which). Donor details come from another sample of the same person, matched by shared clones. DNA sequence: TGTGCCTGGAGTCTGGGCTCTGGGGCCAACGTCCTGACTTTC. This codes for CAWSLGSGANVLTF.